This T cell receptor (beta chain) emerged from a study of T cells after yellow fever vaccination. TCRdb re-called the 5' RACE reads through MiXCR, storing one row per CDR3 protein. The repertoire holds some 390,000 distinct CDR3 sequences, with about 6% as singletons. The CDR3 sequence is 16 residues long. Trimming shortened V by 3 bases and J by 3 bases, and 14 bases separated the two germline ends. The germline V gene encodes CDR1 LGHNA and CDR2 YSLEER. The receptor was isolated from a man aged 25-45 years who received the YFV17D yellow fever vaccine. The V and J genes are TRBV4-3 and TRBJ2-2, with a weak D call TRBD1 (5 bases). This sample comprised PBMCs, obtained 5 days after the yellow fever booster vaccination. CDR3 sequence: CASSQTVLRDTGELFF. CDR3 DNA sequence: TGCGCCAGCAGCCAGACGGTCCTCAGGGACACCGGGGAGCTGTTTTTT.